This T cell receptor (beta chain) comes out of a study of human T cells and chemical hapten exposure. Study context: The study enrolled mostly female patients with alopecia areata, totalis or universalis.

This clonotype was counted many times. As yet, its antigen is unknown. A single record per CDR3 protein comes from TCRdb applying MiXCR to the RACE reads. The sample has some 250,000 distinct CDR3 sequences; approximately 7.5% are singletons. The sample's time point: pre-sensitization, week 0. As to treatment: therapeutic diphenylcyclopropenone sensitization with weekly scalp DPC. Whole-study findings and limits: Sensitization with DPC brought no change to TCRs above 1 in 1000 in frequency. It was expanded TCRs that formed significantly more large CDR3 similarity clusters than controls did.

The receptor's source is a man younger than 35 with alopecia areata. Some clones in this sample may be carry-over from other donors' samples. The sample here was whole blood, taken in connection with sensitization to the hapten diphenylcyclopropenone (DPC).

CDR3: CASSQGGPDNEQFF. The CDR3 coding sequence is TGTGCCAGCAGCCAGGGGGGGCCGGACAATGAGCAGTTCTTC. V and J are TRBV7-3 and TRBJ2-1; D is perhaps TRBD1 or TRBD2 (7 bases each). V lost 5 bases and J 5 bases, leaving 13 bases between the germline ends. CDR3 length: 14 amino acids. Germline-derived CDR1 and CDR2 are SGHTA and FQGTGA.